This entry lists 32 T cell receptor beta chains sequenced from one sample in a study of kidney transplant recipient with SARS-CoV-2 infection. TCRdb analysed the reads with MiXCR anew, one entry per CDR3 protein. In the table there are 200,000 to 300,000 distinct CDR3 sequences, around 28% of which are singletons. The sample here was a blood sample, taken at baseline and on day 111 from a kidney transplant recipient. All receptors derive from a male patient between 25 and 39 years old who had COVID-19 and was a kidney transplant recipient. The graft donor may be the source of some T cells.

Comment on this clonotype: A read error is possible here, since a much larger clone lies one base away. The chain has TRBV3-1 and TRBJ2-2; D is unresolved. CDR3 size: 18 residues. CDR1 is LGHDT and CDR2 is YNNKEL in the germline V gene (reference sequence). Trimming removed 5 bases at V and 5 bases at J, with 24 bases between. CDR3 residues: CASSSGHPVSGLTGELFF. For the CDR3, the DNA is TGTGCCAGCAGCTCAGGTCATCCCGTTTCAGGCTTGACCGGGGAGCTGTTTTTT.

There are many counts of this clonotype. J is TRBJ1-1 and V is TRBV5-1; perhaps TRBD1 as D (6 bases). V was trimmed by 0 bases and J by 5 bases, leaving 17 bases between them. Per germline, CDR1 SGHRS and CDR2 YFSETQ. This CDR3 is 16 amino acids long. The CDR3 coding sequence is TGCGCCAGCAGCTTGGCAAGGGGGGAGATTTCGACTGAAGCTTTCTTT. Translated: CASSLARGEISTEAFF.

V gene TRBV29-1 combines with J gene TRBJ2-1, with 9 bases lining up with TRBD2. J lost 9 bases, V lost 4 bases, and 10 bases had no gene match. There are 14 residues in the CDR3. Germline CDR1 and CDR2: SQVTM and ANQGSEA. This CDR3 is CSVAGTSWGIEQFF. CDR3 bases: TGCAGCGTTGCCGGGACTAGCTGGGGGATTGAGCAGTTCTTC.

This clonotype was detected many times. V and J are TRBV12-3 or TRBV12-4 and TRBJ1-2, with unresolved D. Deletions cut 5 bases from V and 4 bases from J, with 23 bases between. The CDR3 length is 17 residues. This CDR3 is CASSTMVTAGKTYGYTF. CDR3 DNA: TGTGCCAGCAGTACCATGGTCACAGCAGGAAAGACCTATGGCTACACCTTC.

This clonotype was picked up many times. This chain connects TRBV6-5 to TRBJ1-1; D possibly corresponds to TRBD1 (6 bases). Germline V CDR1 and CDR2: MNHEY, SVGAGI. The CDR3 has 14 amino acids. Trimming removed 6 bases from V and 1 base from J, with 12 bases in between. This chain's CDR3 is CASSPGTKNTEAFF. The CDR3, as DNA: TGTGCCAGCAGCCCCGGGACAAAGAACACTGAAGCTTTCTTT.

This clonotype has ten or more counts. The V call is TRBV3-1, the J call TRBJ2-2; unclear D gene. The germline gives CDR1 LGHDT, CDR2 YNNKEL (reference sequence). The CDR3 spans 18 residues. V was pared by 5 bases and J by 5 bases, with 24 bases between. CDR3 loop: CASSLPCPISGLTGELFF. Written as DNA, the CDR3 is TGTGCCAGCAGCTTACCCTGTCCCATTTCAGGCTTGACCGGGGAGCTGTTTTTT.

This clonotype appeared many times. V is TRBV9 and J is TRBJ2-1; tentative D call: TRBD2 (5 bases). This CDR3 spans 14 amino acids. V lost 3 bases to trimming and J lost 8 bases, with 15 bases between them. Germline V lookup: CDR1 SGDLS, CDR2 YYNGEE. The CDR3 DNA sequence: TGTGCCAGCAGCGGAGGGTTCGGTATAGATGAGCAGTTCTTC. As protein: CASSGGFGIDEQFF. The complete variable domain, with remaining parts taken from reference TRBV9 and TRBJ2-1, reads DSGVTQTPKHLITATGQRVTLRCSPRSGDLSVYWYQQSLDQGLQFLIQYYNGEERAKGNILERFSAQQFPDLHSELNLSSLELGDSALYFCASSGGFGIDEQFFGPGTRLTVL.

Points on this clonotype: A much larger clone is a single base away; this may be a read error. The rearrangement uses TRBV11-1 and TRBJ1-2; no reliable D call. There are 17 residues in the CDR3. CDR1 is SGHAT, CDR2 FQDESV, per germline (reference sequence). The CDR3 bases are TGTACCAGCAGCCGGGTTGATAAGGCTGGAAAGACCTATGGCTACACCTTC. Its protein product is CTSSRVDKAGKTYGYTF.

Comments on this clonotype: A read error is possible here, since a much larger clone lies one base away. The chain recombines TRBV4-2 with TRBJ2-6; TRBD2 is a possible D gene (5 bases). This CDR3 has 19 amino acids. Germline-derived CDR1 and CDR2 are LGHNA and YNFKEQ. The DNA of the CDR3 is TGTGCCAGCAGCGGGAGACGTCAAAGGTTACAAAGTCGGGCCGACGTCCTGACTTTC. Its protein product is CASSGRRQRLQSRADVLTF.

This clonotype showed up many times. The chain joins TRBV19 to TRBJ2-7; D may match TRBD1 or TRBD2 (6 bases each). Germline V lookup: CDR1 LNHDA, CDR2 SQIVND (reference sequence). The CDR3 spans 15 residues. V was clipped by 3 bases and J by 2 bases, with 14 bases between them. Here the CDR3 reads CASSIVRGAAYEQYF. The CDR3 region has the DNA TGTGCCAGTAGTATCGTGAGGGGGGCCGCCTACGAGCAGTACTTC. Looking up the rest from reference TRBV19 and TRBJ2-7 gives the full variable domain: DGGITQSPKYLFRKEGQNVTLSCEQNLNHDAMYWYRQDPGQGLRLIYYSQIVNDFQKGDIAEGYSVSREKKESFPLTVTSAQKNPTAFYLCASSIVRGAAYEQYFGPGTRLTVT.

This clonotype was seen at least ten times. The J gene is TRBJ1-2, the V gene TRBV25-1; D remains unclear. V was trimmed by 4 bases and J by 4 bases, leaving 22 bases between them. The V gene's germline CDR1 is MGHDK and CDR2 SYGVNS. The CDR3 spans 17 residues. DNA for the CDR3: TGTGCCAGCAGTGGGGAGATAGAACTGGGAAAGACCTATGGCTACACCTTC. It yields the protein CASSGEIELGKTYGYTF.

This chain joins TRBV11-2 and TRBJ2-3, with D maybe TRBD1 (6 bases). This CDR3 region has 14 residues. Germline loops: CDR1 SGHAT, CDR2 FQNNGV. V was trimmed by 3 bases and J by 6 bases, leaving 13 bases between them. CDR3 sequence reads: CASSFSDRGDTQYF. The CDR3 DNA is TGTGCCAGCAGCTTTTCGGACAGAGGGGATACGCAGTATTTT.

A word on this clonotype: This may come from a read error, since a much larger clone is one base off. The chain joins TRBV2 to TRBJ1-1, with TRBD1 matching 8 bases. The CDR3 consists of 15 residues. With V trimmed by 5 bases and J by 1 base, 6 bases remained unmatched. Germline V CDR1 and CDR2: SNHLY, FYNNEI. The CDR3 sequence is CASSKRGTGNTEAFF. CDR3 in DNA: TGTGCCAGCAGTAAACGGGGGACAGGGAACACTGAAGCTTTCTTT.

This clonotype has a count of ten or more. The chain couples TRBV20-1 to TRBJ2-3; 15 bases fit TRBD2. The CDR3 extends over 17 amino acids. Trimming cost V 3 bases and J 4 bases; bases outside gene matches: 8. Per germline, CDR1 DFQATT and CDR2 SNEGSKA (reference sequence). This chain's CDR3 is CSARPGTSGRSPDTQYF. The CDR3 DNA reads as TGCAGTGCTAGGCCCGGGACTAGCGGGAGGTCTCCAGATACGCAGTATTTT.

Worth noting for this clonotype: An end of the junction does not agree with germline; a read error may underlie this. The chain carries TRBV7-9 and TRBJ2-4, with D possibly TRBD2 on 7 matching bases. The last part of the DNA fits TRBJ2-1 better; the J call may be wrong. There are 14 residues in the CDR3. In germline, CDR1 is SEHNR, CDR2 FQNEAQ (reference sequence). The CDR3 DNA reads TGTGCCAGCCGCTTCTTTTCGGGGGGCGATGAGCAGTTCTTC. Translating it yields CASRFFSGGDEQFF.

Many counts were recorded for this clonotype. This chain uses TRBV10-3 with TRBJ2-7, with D unresolved. Per germline, CDR1 ENHRY and CDR2 SYGVKD. The CDR3 has 11 residues. V was clipped by 4 bases and J by 7 bases, with 8 bases between them. CDR3 region: CAISVQEEQYF. The CDR3 DNA is TGTGCCATCAGTGTTCAGGAGGAGCAGTACTTC.

In this sample, this clonotype turned up a few times. The CDR3 is CASSEAPSGGRETQYF. Written as DNA, the CDR3 is TGTGCCAGCAGTGAAGCCCCCAGCGGGGGTCGGGAGACCCAGTACTTC. V usage is TRBV6-1 and J usage is TRBJ2-5, with 8 positions matching TRBD2. V shed 0 bases, J shed 5 bases, and the junction held 8 bases outside the gene matches. The CDR3 spans 16 residues. Looked up from germline, CDR1 is MNHNS and CDR2 is SASEGT.

Turning to this clonotype: A much larger clone is a single base away; this may be a read error. CDR3 region: CAGSLNVGTSGAGEQFF. CDR3 sequence (DNA): TGTGCCGGCAGCTTAAATGTGGGGACTAGCGGCGCCGGGGAGCAGTTCTTC. V gene TRBV7-3 combines with J gene TRBJ2-1; 11 bases map to TRBD2. This CDR3 comprises 17 residues. In germline, CDR1 is SGHTA, CDR2 FQGTGA.

Worth noting for this clonotype: This may arise from a read error, as a much more abundant clone is one base away. The chain uses TRBV25-1 and TRBJ2-7; D might be TRBD1 (6 bases). Trimming removed 3 bases from V and 10 bases from J, with 13 bases in between. The CDR3 is 12 amino acids. The germline V gene encodes CDR1 MGHDK and CDR2 SYGVNS. CDR3 nucleotide sequence: TGTGCCAGCAGTGATGGCCAGGGGATTCAGTACTTC. As protein: CASSDGQGIQYF.

The table lists this clonotype with many counts. The chain uses TRBV9 and TRBJ2-2; 7 nucleotides line up with TRBD2. Germline values: CDR1 SGDLS, CDR2 YYNGEE. There are 17 residues in the CDR3. J gave up 0 bases and V 0 bases, and 5 bases lay outside the gene matches. Here the CDR3 DNA reads TGTGCCAGCAGCGTAGGAGGGGCGGGGGCGAACACCGGGGAGCTGTTTTTT. Residues: CASSVGGAGANTGELFF.

This clonotype was observed at least ten times. V is TRBV6-2 or TRBV6-3 and J is TRBJ2-1, with D possibly being TRBD2 (8 bases). The CDR3 totals 16 residues. Trimming shortened V by 6 bases and J by 7 bases, and 22 bases separated the two germline ends. CDR1 and CDR2 (germline): MNHEY, SVGEGT. The CDR3 loop is CASRDGTAGVRNEQFF. In DNA form, the CDR3 reads TGTGCCAGCAGGGACGGGACAGCGGGAGTACGGAATGAGCAGTTCTTC.

This clonotype was detected many times. This sequence joins TRBV7-3 and TRBJ2-2; D gene unclear. The V gene's germline CDR1 is SGHTA and CDR2 FQGTGA. V dropped 7 bases and J dropped 2 bases, with 11 bases sitting between them. CDR3 size: 14 residues. CDR3 coding DNA: TGTGCCAGCAAAGCCCCAGATAACACCGGGGAGCTGTTTTTT. This sequence encodes CASKAPDNTGELFF.

Note on this clonotype: This may come from a read error, since a much larger clone is one base off. This rearrangement joins TRBV7-9 to TRBJ2-3, with 10 bases matching TRBD2. Looked up from germline, CDR1 is SEHNR and CDR2 is FQNEAQ (reference sequence). J was trimmed by 4 bases and V by 4 bases; bases with no gene match: 5. The CDR3 consists of 15 residues. The DNA of the CDR3 is TGTGCCAGCAGCTCCCAGCGGGGGGGCGCAGATACGCAGTATTTT. As protein: CASSSQRGGADTQYF.

This clonotype was counted at least ten times. V is TRBV5-6 and J is TRBJ2-7; 9 bases map to TRBD1. Germline V gives CDR1 SGHDT, CDR2 YYEEEE. This CDR3 is built from 15 residues. V was clipped by 5 bases and J by 2 bases; unmatched bases: 8. The DNA of the CDR3 is TGTGCCAGCAGACCCCGGGACAGGGTCGCCTACGAGCAGTACTTC. This codes for CASRPRDRVAYEQYF.

Comment on this clonotype: This sequence may be a read error, since a much larger clone differs from it by one base. The chain combines TRBV28 with TRBJ1-6, with 7 nucleotides matching TRBD1. CDR3 length: 14 amino acids. Germline assignment: CDR1 MDHEN and CDR2 SYDVKM. The DNA for the CDR3 is TGTGCCGGCAGTTTCCTACAGGGGACTTCACCCCTCCACTTT. This translates into CAGSFLQGTSPLHF.

Note on this clonotype: A much more abundant neighbour one base away suggests this may be a read error. The chain links TRBV4-2 to TRBJ2-4; D not certain. Germline V gene lookup returns CDR1 LGHNA and CDR2 YNFKEQ. The ends were cut back, 2 bases at V and 8 bases at J, with 16 bases in the middle. The length of the CDR3 is 15 residues. The CDR3 nucleotides read TGTGCCAGCAGCCAATCGTCTCAGGATGGTGACATTCAGTACTTC. Its translation: CASSQSSQDGDIQYF.

The sample holds a few counts of this clonotype. The chain recombines TRBV7-6 with TRBJ1-2; no reliable D call. V shed 5 bases and J shed 4 bases, with 23 bases lying between them. CDR3 length: 17 residues. Germline V lookup: CDR1 SGHVS, CDR2 FNYEAQ. In DNA, the CDR3 is TGTGCCAGCAGCATAGACGGTGAATCTCGAAAGACCTATGGCTACACCTTC. Protein: CASSIDGESRKTYGYTF.

The V call is TRBV10-3, the J call TRBJ2-1; 8 bases align to TRBD2. V was pared by 6 bases and J by 7 bases, with 5 bases of the junction left unmatched. The length of the CDR3 is 13 residues. Germline V gives CDR1 ENHRY, CDR2 SYGVKD. In DNA form, the CDR3 reads TGTGCCATCAGAGGGTCGGGGGGGAATGAGCAGTTCTTC. Amino acid sequence: CAIRGSGGNEQFF.

This clonotype was seen a handful of times. The chain combines TRBV5-4 with TRBJ2-3, with 8 bases lining up with TRBD2. The germline CDR1 and CDR2 sequences are SGHNT and YYREEE (reference sequence). The CDR3 runs to 20 residues. V was pared by 0 bases and J by 5 bases, with 20 bases of the junction left unmatched. DNA for the CDR3: TGTGCCAGCAGCTTGGCAGGTCCAGCGGGAGTCCTAGTTTTGAGAGATACGCAGTATTTT. As protein: CASSLAGPAGVLVLRDTQYF. Filled out from reference TRBV5-4 and TRBJ2-3, the complete variable domain reads ETGVTQSPTHLIKTRGQQVTLRCSSQSGHNTVSWYQQALGQGPQFIFQYYREEENGRGNFPPRFSGLQFPNYSSELNVNALELDDSALYLCASSLAGPAGVLVLRDTQYFGPGTRLTVL.

In its sample, this clonotype was seen many times. CDR3 coding DNA: TGTGCCAGCAGTTACACGGACCAGGACTACACCTTC. Translating gives CASSYTDQDYTF. J is TRBJ1-2 and V is TRBV6-6; D gene uncertain. Germline V gene data show CDR1 as MNHNY and CDR2 as SVGAGI (reference sequence). The CDR3 runs 12 residues. V gave up 2 bases and J gave up 10 bases, with 11 bases separating them.

This clonotype was seen a few times. The chain combines TRBV29-1 with TRBJ2-1; 7 nucleotides agree with TRBD2. Germline V gene sequence: CDR1 SQVTM, CDR2 ANQGSEA. Losses at the gene ends were 3 bases for V and 7 bases for J; bases not matched to a gene: 6. The CDR3 length is 13 residues. The CDR3 region has the DNA TGCAGCGTTGAGGCGGGAGTGGGGAATGAGCAGTTCTTC. Translation: CSVEAGVGNEQFF.

The sample holds many counts of this clonotype. The rearrangement uses TRBV12-2 and TRBJ1-2. TRBV12-2 represents a pseudogene. The CDR3 is 17 residues long. The CDR3 spells CASRGRLTPRKTYGYTF. In nucleotides, the CDR3 is TGTGCAAGTCGCGGAAGACTGACTCCACGAAAGACCTATGGCTACACCTTC.